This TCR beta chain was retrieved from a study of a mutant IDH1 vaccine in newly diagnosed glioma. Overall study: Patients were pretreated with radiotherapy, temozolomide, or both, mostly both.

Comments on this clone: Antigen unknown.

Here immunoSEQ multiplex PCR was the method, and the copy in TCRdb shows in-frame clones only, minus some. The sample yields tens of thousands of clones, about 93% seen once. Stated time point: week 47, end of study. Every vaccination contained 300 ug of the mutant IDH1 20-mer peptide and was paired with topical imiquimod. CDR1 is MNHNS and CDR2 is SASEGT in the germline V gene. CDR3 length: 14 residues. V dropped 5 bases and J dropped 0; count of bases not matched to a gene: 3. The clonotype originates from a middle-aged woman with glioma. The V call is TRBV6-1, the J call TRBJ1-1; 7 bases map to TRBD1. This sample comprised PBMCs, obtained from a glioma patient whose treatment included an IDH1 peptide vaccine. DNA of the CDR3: TGTGCCAGCAGTTGGACAGGCGTGAACACTGAAGCTTTCTTT. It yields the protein CASSWTGVNTEAFF.